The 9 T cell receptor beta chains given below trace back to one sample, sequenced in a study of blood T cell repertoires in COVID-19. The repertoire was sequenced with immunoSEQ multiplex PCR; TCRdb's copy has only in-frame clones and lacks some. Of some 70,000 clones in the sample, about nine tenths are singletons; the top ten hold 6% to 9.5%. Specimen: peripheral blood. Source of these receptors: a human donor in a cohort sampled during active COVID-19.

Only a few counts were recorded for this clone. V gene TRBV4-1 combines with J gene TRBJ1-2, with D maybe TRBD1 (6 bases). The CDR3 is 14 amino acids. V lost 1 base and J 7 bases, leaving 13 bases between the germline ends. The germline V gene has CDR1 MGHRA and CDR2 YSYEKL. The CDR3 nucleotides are TGCGCCAGCAGCCAAGTTGGGACATACATTGGCTACACCTTC. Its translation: CASSQVGTYIGYTF.

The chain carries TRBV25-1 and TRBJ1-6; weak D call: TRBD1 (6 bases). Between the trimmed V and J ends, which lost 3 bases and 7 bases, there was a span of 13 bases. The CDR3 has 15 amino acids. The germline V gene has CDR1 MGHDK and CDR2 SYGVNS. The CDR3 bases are TGTGCCAGCAGTGATCGAGGTACAGGGAATTCACCCCTCCACTTT. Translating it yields CASSDRGTGNSPLHF.

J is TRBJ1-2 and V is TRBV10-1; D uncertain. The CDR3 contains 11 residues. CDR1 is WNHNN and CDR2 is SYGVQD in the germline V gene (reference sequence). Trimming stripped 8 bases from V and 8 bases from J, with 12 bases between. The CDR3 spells CASSRSGGYTF. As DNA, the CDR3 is TGCGCCAGCTCCCGATCGGGGGGCTACACCTTC.

CDR3 loop: CASSAPLGGAEQFF. Written as DNA, the CDR3 is TGTGCCAGCAGTGCCCCCCTTGGCGGAGCTGAGCAGTTCTTC. The chain is built from TRBV28 and TRBJ2-1; no firm D call. The CDR3 sequence is 14 residues long. V was pared by 5 bases and J by 9 bases, with 17 bases between. CDR1 is MDHEN and CDR2 is SYDVKM in the germline V gene.

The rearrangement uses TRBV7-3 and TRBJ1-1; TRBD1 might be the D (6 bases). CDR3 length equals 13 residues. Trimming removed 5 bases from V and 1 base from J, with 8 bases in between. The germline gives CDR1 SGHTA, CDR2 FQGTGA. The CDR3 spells CASSLGQNTEAFF. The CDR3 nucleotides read TGTGCCAGCAGCCTGGGACAGAACACTGAAGCTTTCTTT.

CDR3 nucleotides: TGTGCCAGCAGCTTTGGCTACACCTTC. It codes for CASSFGYTF. The chain uses TRBV12-3 or TRBV12-4 and TRBJ1-2; unclear D gene. Trimming cost V 6 bases and J 7 bases, with 3 bases left between them. The CDR3 spans 9 residues.

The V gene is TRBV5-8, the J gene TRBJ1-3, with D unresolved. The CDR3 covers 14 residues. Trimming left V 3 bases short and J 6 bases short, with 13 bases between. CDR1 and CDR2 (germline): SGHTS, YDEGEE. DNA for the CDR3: TGTGCCAGCAGCTCAGGATCGGTATCAAACACCATATATTTT. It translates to CASSSGSVSNTIYF.

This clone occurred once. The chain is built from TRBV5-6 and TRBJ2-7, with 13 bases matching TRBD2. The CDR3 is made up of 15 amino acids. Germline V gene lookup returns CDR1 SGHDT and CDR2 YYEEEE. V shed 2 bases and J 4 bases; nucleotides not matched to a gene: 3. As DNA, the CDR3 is TGTGCCAGCAGCTTTACTAGCGGGGGGGCTTACGAGCAGTACTTC. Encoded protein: CASSFTSGGAYEQYF.

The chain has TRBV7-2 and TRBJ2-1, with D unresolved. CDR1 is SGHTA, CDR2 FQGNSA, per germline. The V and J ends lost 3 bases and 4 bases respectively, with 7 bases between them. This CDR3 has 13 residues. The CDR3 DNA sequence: TGTGCCAGCAGCTTCCGGAGATACAATGAGCAGTTCTTC. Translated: CASSFRRYNEQFF.